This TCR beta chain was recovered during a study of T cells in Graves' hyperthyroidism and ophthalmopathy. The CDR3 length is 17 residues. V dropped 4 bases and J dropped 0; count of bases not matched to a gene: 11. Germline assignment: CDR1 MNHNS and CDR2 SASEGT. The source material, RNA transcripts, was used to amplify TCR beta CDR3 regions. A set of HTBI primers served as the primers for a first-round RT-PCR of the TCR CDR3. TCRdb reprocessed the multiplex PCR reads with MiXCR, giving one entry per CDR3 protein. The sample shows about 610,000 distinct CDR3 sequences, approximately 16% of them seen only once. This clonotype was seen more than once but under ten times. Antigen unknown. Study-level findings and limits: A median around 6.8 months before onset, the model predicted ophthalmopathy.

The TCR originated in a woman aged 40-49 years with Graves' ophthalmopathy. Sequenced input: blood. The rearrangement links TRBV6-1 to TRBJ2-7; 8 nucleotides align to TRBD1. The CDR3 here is CASSGWDRSLSSYEQYF. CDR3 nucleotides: TGTGCCAGCAGTGGTTGGGACAGGAGCCTATCCTCCTACGAGCAGTACTTC.